Listed below are T cell receptor beta chains from one sample, sequenced in a study of blood T cell repertoires in COVID-19. The method was immunoSEQ multiplex PCR; TCRdb's version includes in-frame clones alone and lacks a portion of them. The table has 55,000 to 85,000 clones, 81% seen once. The material sequenced was peripheral blood. These receptors came from a woman between 70 and 85 years old with acute or convalescent COVID-19. Both conserved end residues are part of each CDR3. Not every row has a clone size; where given, it reads once, few, many or a size class.

CDR3aa: CASSSRGGSWGEQFF; j_gene: TRBJ2-1; v_gene: TRBV7-2; abundance: .
CDR3aa: CASSANRGYTEAFF; j_gene: TRBJ1-1; v_gene: TRBV7-9; abundance: few
CDR3aa: CASSLATSGRVSYEQFF; j_gene: TRBJ2-1; v_gene: TRBV7-2; abundance: .
CDR3aa: CASSVSWGDKDTEAFF; j_gene: TRBJ1-1; v_gene: TRBV9; abundance: .
CDR3aa: CASSEWGLAGRETQYF; j_gene: TRBJ2-5; v_gene: TRBV2; abundance: once
CDR3aa: CSASAPLAGKHEQYF; j_gene: TRBJ2-7; v_gene: TRBV20-1; abundance: .
CDR3aa: CASRPQGPGGYTF; j_gene: TRBJ1-2; v_gene: TRBV28; abundance: .
CDR3aa: CAWSVRRTYNSPLHF; j_gene: TRBJ1-6; v_gene: TRBV30; abundance: .
CDR3aa: CASSDSRGTGGLGYTF; j_gene: TRBJ1-2; v_gene: TRBV6-4; abundance: once
CDR3aa: CASRTGGGGRNEQFF; j_gene: TRBJ2-1; v_gene: TRBV28; abundance: .
CDR3aa: CASSLELGTKRITDTQYF; j_gene: TRBJ2-3; v_gene: TRBV7-9; abundance: .
CDR3aa: CAWVLRGYNEQFF; j_gene: TRBJ2-1; v_gene: TRBV30; abundance: .
CDR3aa: CAATDTTNSGNTIYF; j_gene: TRBJ1-3; v_gene: TRBV10-3; abundance: few
CDR3aa: CASSFDRDRANQPQHF; j_gene: TRBJ1-5; v_gene: TRBV7-6; abundance: .
CDR3aa: CASSVGPRRVNNYGYTF; j_gene: TRBJ1-2; v_gene: TRBV9; abundance: .
CDR3aa: CASTNTRTSVFETQYF; j_gene: TRBJ2-5; v_gene: TRBV5-1; abundance: .
CDR3aa: CASSIAGQTTSGNTIYF; j_gene: TRBJ1-3; v_gene: TRBV19; abundance: .
CDR3aa: CASSSGGYTEAFF; j_gene: TRBJ1-1; v_gene: TRBV2; abundance: .
CDR3aa: CASSLQTNEKLFF; j_gene: TRBJ1-4; v_gene: TRBV27; abundance: .
CDR3aa: CASSIWTGRGEKLFF; j_gene: TRBJ1-4; v_gene: TRBV5-1; abundance: .
CDR3aa: CASSYSAGNQPQHF; j_gene: TRBJ1-5; v_gene: TRBV6-2/TRBV6-3; abundance: .
CDR3aa: CASSPRGGLSNQPQHF; j_gene: TRBJ1-5; v_gene: TRBV19; abundance: .
CDR3aa: CASSLALRLANEQFF; j_gene: TRBJ2-1; v_gene: TRBV5-8; abundance: .
CDR3aa: CASSLGLEDTEAFF; j_gene: TRBJ1-1; v_gene: TRBV18; abundance: .
CDR3aa: CASTNEGAGFSGYTF; j_gene: TRBJ1-2; v_gene: TRBV6-5; abundance: .
CDR3aa: CASSYTGYEQYF; j_gene: TRBJ2-7; v_gene: TRBV6-5; abundance: once
CDR3aa: CAGWAETQYF; j_gene: TRBJ2-5; v_gene: TRBV2; abundance: .
CDR3aa: CASSPKGTLDSYTGELFF; j_gene: TRBJ2-2; v_gene: TRBV18; abundance: .
CDR3aa: CASSPLTGPYGYTF; j_gene: TRBJ1-2; v_gene: TRBV14; abundance: once
CDR3aa: CSASGGPLYSPLHF; j_gene: TRBJ1-6; v_gene: TRBV20-1; abundance: .
CDR3aa: CASSPGTGDYGYTF; j_gene: TRBJ1-2; v_gene: TRBV19; abundance: once
CDR3aa: CASSIGDSSYEQYF; j_gene: TRBJ2-7; v_gene: TRBV19; abundance: once
CDR3aa: CASSPRRGPHEQYF; j_gene: TRBJ2-7; v_gene: TRBV28; abundance: .
CDR3aa: CASSLFGPGGTDTQYF; j_gene: TRBJ2-3; v_gene: TRBV5-4; abundance: .
CDR3aa: CASSRPDRGGETQYF; j_gene: TRBJ2-5; v_gene: TRBV5-4; abundance: .
CDR3aa: CASSDRGRNYGYTF; j_gene: TRBJ1-2; v_gene: TRBV6-1; abundance: .
CDR3aa: CASSPRAGNTEAFF; j_gene: TRBJ1-1; v_gene: TRBV14; abundance: .
CDR3aa: CASSMVLADVTPSYEQYF; j_gene: TRBJ2-7; v_gene: TRBV19; abundance: .
CDR3aa: CASGTGGVEQFF; j_gene: TRBJ2-1; v_gene: TRBV28; abundance: .
CDR3aa: CASSLAQVITDTQYF; j_gene: TRBJ2-3; v_gene: TRBV5-1; abundance: .
CDR3aa: CAAQNRDEQYF; j_gene: TRBJ2-7; v_gene: TRBV6-5; abundance: few
CDR3aa: CSQAGAHQQFF; j_gene: TRBJ2-1; v_gene: TRBV20-1; abundance: .
CDR3aa: CASSAGLAGWEQYF; j_gene: TRBJ2-7; v_gene: TRBV5-6; abundance: .
CDR3aa: CASSGGQDNQPQHF; j_gene: TRBJ1-5; v_gene: TRBV5-1; abundance: .
CDR3aa: CASSGGKDQPQHF; j_gene: TRBJ1-5; v_gene: TRBV28; abundance: .
CDR3aa: CASSLGAGGTQYF; j_gene: TRBJ2-5; v_gene: TRBV11-2; abundance: .
CDR3aa: CASRQTAQETQYF; j_gene: TRBJ2-5; v_gene: TRBV28; abundance: .